One sample yielded the 18 T cell receptor beta chains listed below, sequenced in a study of regulatory T cells in long-lasting Graves disease. iRepertoire HTBI primers and Arm-PCR of CDR3 regions built TCR beta libraries. From the multiplex PCR reads, TCRdb called clonotypes with MiXCR, one entry per CDR3 protein. The data hold under 400,000 distinct CDR3 sequences, with over 15% observed a single time. Time point of the sample: newly diagnosed GD, antithyroid drugs for less than 3 months. Generation of the TCR library employed RNA extracted from PBMCs. These data were also filed under a second study, of T cells in Graves' hyperthyroidism and ophthalmopathy.

This specimen was peripheral blood mononuclear cells (PBMCs), taken at new diagnosis, from a patient treated with antithyroid drugs. The receptor source for this set is a man aged 35 to 55 with Graves disease.

This clonotype has ten or more counts. This chain connects TRBV20-1 to TRBJ1-1; TRBD1 aligns across 9 bases. This CDR3 contains 17 residues. V lost 4 bases, J lost 2 bases, and 14 bases stayed unmatched. Germline V gene sequence: CDR1 DFQATT, CDR2 SNEGSKA (reference sequence). The CDR3 DNA reads TGCAGTGCTAACCACAGGGGGCAAACTCCGTTCAACACTGAAGCTTTCTTT. Translating it yields CSANHRGQTPFNTEAFF.

This clonotype came up many times. V gene TRBV7-2 combines with J gene TRBJ2-7, with 9 bases lining up with TRBD1. With V trimmed by 5 bases and J by 5 bases, 10 bases remained unmatched. Germline V gene sequence: CDR1 SGHTA, CDR2 FQGNSA. The CDR3 length is 15 residues. The CDR3 DNA reads as TGTGCCAGCAGCCCCGGGACAGGGATTCCCCACGAGCAGTACTTC. Translated, it gives CASSPGTGIPHEQYF.

This clonotype was seen at least ten times. The rearrangement links TRBV7-6 to TRBJ2-1; D is perhaps TRBD1 or TRBD2 (5 bases each). The CDR3 consists of 16 residues. V was clipped by 6 bases and J by 0 bases, with 15 bases between them. CDR1 and CDR2 from the germline V gene are SGHVS and FNYEAQ. The CDR3 region has the DNA TGTGCCAGCAGTCCCGGGGCGGCTGGCTCCTACAATGAGCAGTTCTTC. Residues: CASSPGAAGSYNEQFF.

As regards this clonotype: A far larger clone is just one base off, so this is likely a read error. The J gene is TRBJ2-5, the V gene TRBV12-5; maybe TRBD2 (6 bases). Judging by the DNA end, TRBJ2-1 fits better; the J call may be wrong. The CDR3 runs to 14 residues. CDR1 is LGHNT, CDR2 FRNRAP, per germline. In DNA, the CDR3 is TGTGCTAGTGGTGTCTATCCGACGGGGGACGAGCAGTTCTTC. Its translation is CASGVYPTGDEQFF.

This clonotype was recorded at least ten times. The gene calls are TRBV4-3 and TRBJ2-7; possibly TRBD1 for D (5 bases). The V gene lost 5 bases and the J gene lost 5 bases, with 16 bases spanning the gap. The V gene's germline CDR1 is LGHNA and CDR2 YSLEER. The CDR3 consists of 14 residues. For the CDR3, the DNA is TGCGCCAGCAGCGTACCCAGGGTGAGGAACGAGCAGTACTTC. As protein: CASSVPRVRNEQYF.

The J gene is TRBJ2-7, the V gene TRBV11-2, with 7 bases identical to TRBD1. Germline V lookup: CDR1 SGHAT, CDR2 FQNNGV. The CDR3 consists of 12 residues. J lost 6 bases, V lost 6 bases, and 5 bases had no gene match. CDR3 DNA: TGTGCCAGCAGTCCCGAGGGGGCCGAGCAGTACTTC. This translates into CASSPEGAEQYF.

This clonotype was observed at least ten times. The CDR3 DNA reads as TGCAGCGTTGATTACAGCAAGTCTAGCACAGATACGCAGTATTTT. Translated, it gives CSVDYSKSSTDTQYF. V and J are TRBV29-1 and TRBJ2-3; D gene uncertain. The CDR3 runs 15 residues. The germline V gene encodes CDR1 SQVTM and CDR2 ANQGSEA. V lost 3 bases and J 0 bases, leaving 13 bases between the germline ends.

This clonotype was observed a handful of times. This chain connects TRBV5-1 to TRBJ2-2; TRBD1 matches 11 bases. V shed 4 bases, J shed 4 bases, and the junction held 3 bases outside the gene matches. This CDR3 has 15 residues. Per the germline V gene, CDR1 is SGHRS and CDR2 is YFSETQ. CDR3 amino acids: CASSRTGGGTGELFF. CDR3 nucleotides: TGCGCCAGCAGCCGGACAGGGGGCGGCACCGGGGAGCTGTTTTTT.

The gene calls are TRBV4-2 and TRBJ2-7; D is uncertain. Germline V gene sequence: CDR1 LGHNA, CDR2 YNFKEQ. The V end was cut by 1 base, the J end by 0 bases, with 10 bases between. CDR3 length: 15 residues. CDR3 nucleotides: TGTGCCAGCAGCCAAGGAACAGAGAGCTCCTACGAGCAGTACTTC. This gives the protein CASSQGTESSYEQYF.

This clonotype was observed a handful of times. This sequence joins TRBV4-1 and TRBJ2-2; possible D gene TRBD1, 5 bases. Trimming shortened V by 0 bases and J by 2 bases, and 7 bases separated the two germline ends. From germline, CDR1 is MGHRA and CDR2 YSYEKL. This CDR3 is 15 amino acids long. The CDR3 DNA reads as TGCGCCAGCAGCCAAGAGTGGACAAACACCGGGGAGCTGTTTTTT. Translated, it gives CASSQEWTNTGELFF.

This clonotype has just a few counts. V and J are TRBV15 and TRBJ2-7; possibly TRBD2 for D (5 bases). The CDR3 runs to 15 residues. Trimming pared 5 bases from V and 7 bases from J, leaving 21 bases between. CDR1 LNHNV and CDR2 YYDKDF come from the germline V gene (reference sequence). The CDR3 region has the DNA TGTGCCACCAGCCTCCTCGGGTCGGGCCCGGGAGAGCAGTACTTC. Translation gives CATSLLGSGPGEQYF.

As for this clonotype: As the CDR3 is not closed by the conserved phenylalanine or tryptophan, this likely results from a read error. This chain uses TRBV28 with TRBJ2-7; D is uncertain. Germline CDR1 reads MDHEN; CDR2 reads SYDVKM. V lost 2 bases to trimming and J lost 4 bases, with 3 bases between them. The CDR3 consists of 11 residues. CDR3 in DNA: TGTGCCAGCAGTTTACGTTACGAGCAGTACCTC. Translation gives CASSLRYEQYL.

This clonotype was picked up many times. This chain joins TRBV30 and TRBJ2-7; the match to TRBD1 covers 11 bases. The CDR3 length is 12 residues. The V gene end was trimmed by 5 bases and the J gene end by 4 bases; junction bases not matched to a gene: 1. Per the germline V gene, CDR1 is GTSNPN and CDR2 is SVGIG (reference sequence). CDR3 in amino acids: CAWGDRGYEQYF. For the CDR3, the DNA is TGTGCCTGGGGGGACAGGGGGTACGAGCAGTACTTC.

This clonotype came up many times. This sequence joins TRBV30 and TRBJ2-3; D is uncertain. V was clipped by 4 bases and J by 6 bases, with 17 bases between them. The CDR3 covers 14 residues. Germline V gene lookup returns CDR1 GTSNPN and CDR2 SVGIG (reference sequence). CDR3 amino acids: CAWNWGGAVDTQYF. Here the CDR3 DNA reads TGTGCCTGGAATTGGGGTGGTGCGGTGGATACGCAGTATTTT.

This clonotype was seen a handful of times. This sequence joins TRBV28 and TRBJ2-1, with 11 bases lining up with TRBD1. Germline assignment: CDR1 MDHEN and CDR2 SYDVKM. J was trimmed by 4 bases and V by 7 bases; bases with no gene match: 18. CDR3 length equals 19 residues. CDR3 nucleotide sequence: TGTGCCAGCACCCTTACAGGGACAGGGGGAAGCGGAAGATACAATGAGCAGTTCTTC. Translation gives CASTLTGTGGSGRYNEQFF.

This clonotype was picked up many times. The chain employs TRBV30 and TRBJ1-5, with 7 bases aligning to TRBD1. This CDR3 comprises 13 residues. J gave up 7 bases and V 1 base, and 4 bases lay outside the gene matches. The germline V gene encodes CDR1 GTSNPN and CDR2 SVGIG (reference sequence). The CDR3 is CAWSATGEQPQHF. The CDR3 nucleotides read TGTGCCTGGAGTGCAACAGGGGAACAGCCCCAGCATTTT.

The chain is built from TRBV6-1 and TRBJ1-1; D gene unclear. The CDR3 runs to 13 residues. The V gene lost 1 base and the J gene lost 5 bases, with 8 bases spanning the gap. The germline V gene encodes CDR1 MNHNS and CDR2 SASEGT. The CDR3: CASSEVRFTEAFF. The CDR3 DNA reads TGTGCCAGCAGTGAAGTGCGGTTTACTGAAGCTTTCTTT.

This clonotype has a count of ten or more. The rearrangement links TRBV5-1 to TRBJ1-1, with D possibly matching TRBD1 (6 bases). This CDR3 is 14 amino acids long. Trimming pared 6 bases from V and 2 bases from J, leaving 14 bases between. The germline V gene has CDR1 SGHRS and CDR2 YFSETQ. CDR3 nucleotide sequence: TGCGCCAGCACCAGACTGGGGGGCAACACTGAAGCTTTCTTT. Translating it yields CASTRLGGNTEAFF.